This T cell receptor (beta chain) was observed in a study of CD8 T cells in ankylosing spondylitis. Overall study findings and caveats: A motif of fewer than ten highly homologous TCR beta variants was seen as apparently characteristic of ankylosing spondylitis blood. Reportedly, significant enrichment of disease-linked clones occurred in matched ankylosing spondylitis synovial fluid. Some motif variants were previously reported in reactive arthritis synovial fluid and blood. Clones linked to disease, bearing a CD8+ phenotype, were relatively rare in peripheral blood.

Regarding this clonotype: Antigen specificity is unknown.

The CDR3 loop spans 13 amino acids. V lost 1 base, J lost 5 bases, and 9 bases lay in between. The germline V gene encodes CDR1 DFQATT and CDR2 SNEGSKA (reference sequence). 5'-RACE, quantitative and with molecular barcodes, yielded the TCR beta libraries. One entry per CDR3 protein results from TCRdb running MiXCR on the 5' RACE reads. Of some 800,000 distinct CDR3 sequences in the sample, around 11% were seen once. Sequences were obtained from blood, either unsorted or a sorted T cell fraction (not recorded which). This chain links TRBV20-1 with TRBJ1-5; D might be TRBD1 (5 bases). The sequence derives from a male donor with ankylosing spondylitis. CDR3 DNA sequence: TGCAGTGCTAGAGGCAGGGCAGATCAGCCCCAGCATTTT. Encoded protein: CSARGRADQPQHF.